What follows are 27 T cell receptor beta chains derived from one specimen sequenced in a study of metastatic and nonmetastatic thyroid tumors. With MiXCR, TCRdb called clones anew from the PCR reads. The table has over 50,000 clones, 25% to 35% seen once. Thyroid surgery was performed in patients who had received no treatment beforehand. The sample taken for sequencing was blood. The receptor source for this set is a female donor with papillary thyroid cancer or a benign thyroid nodule (not recorded which). Some clones in this sample may be carry-over from other donors' samples.

Remarks on this clone: At one of its ends the junction is not consistent with the germline gene, which may arise from a read error. CDR3 amino acids: CASSGDSGDTGDLFF. The DNA of the CDR3 is TGTGCCAGCAGTGGGGATAGCGGGGACACCGGGGATCTGTTTTTT. V is TRBV6-4 and J is TRBJ2-2, with 8 bases lining up with TRBD2. Germline assignment: CDR1 MRHNA and CDR2 SNTAGT. CDR3 length equals 15 residues.

This chain uses TRBV11-2 with TRBJ2-7; 12 bases align to TRBD2. CDR1 SGHAT and CDR2 FQNNGV come from the germline V gene. The J segment lost 5 bases and the V segment lost 6 bases, leaving 8 bases of the junction unmatched. This CDR3 has 15 residues. The chain's CDR3 is CASRLLAGGLDEQYF. The CDR3 DNA is TGTGCCAGCAGGCTTCTAGCGGGAGGGTTAGACGAGCAGTACTTC.

The V gene is TRBV7-8, the J gene TRBJ1-2, with D perhaps matching TRBD1 (6 bases). V lost 4 bases and J 8 bases, leaving 20 bases between the germline ends. Germline lookup yields CDR1 SGHVS and CDR2 FQNEAQ. There are 15 residues in the CDR3. CDR3 loop: CASSSSGQPRSGYTF. The CDR3 DNA follows: TGTGCCAGCAGCTCCTCCGGACAGCCGCGATCGGGCTACACCTTC.

This clone turned up a few times. This chain links TRBV5-6 with TRBJ2-7; D may be TRBD1 or TRBD2 (5 bases each). The germline V gene encodes CDR1 SGHDT and CDR2 YYEEEE. The V end was cut by 4 bases, the J end by 2 bases, with 10 bases between. This CDR3 contains 13 residues. The CDR3: CASSPGPTYEQYF. CDR3 in DNA: TGTGCCAGCAGCCCGGGACCCACCTACGAGCAGTACTTC. The full variable domain, rest sourced from reference TRBV5-6 and TRBJ2-7, is DAGVTQSPTHLIKTRGQQVTLRCSPKSGHDTVSWYQQALGQGPQFIFQYYEEEERQRGNFPDRFSGHQFPNYSSELNVNALLLGDSALYLCASSPGPTYEQYFGPGTRLTVT.

This clone qualifies as medium-sized. This sequence joins TRBV19 and TRBJ1-1; D is ambiguous. The CDR3 covers 13 residues. CDR1 is LNHDA and CDR2 is SQIVND in the germline V gene (reference sequence). V was trimmed by 4 bases and J by 2 bases, leaving 8 bases between them. The chain's CDR3 is CASSTDLNTEAFF. In DNA, the CDR3 is TGTGCCAGTAGTACGGACTTAAACACTGAAGCTTTCTTT.

The sample holds many counts of this clone. The chain uses TRBV5-6 and TRBJ1-5, with D uncertain. Trimming took off 1 base at V and 6 bases at J, with 17 bases between the two ends. Germline V gene sequence: CDR1 SGHDT, CDR2 YYEEEE. CDR3 length: 16 residues. The CDR3 protein is CASSLLIRGVSQPQHF. DNA of the CDR3: TGTGCCAGCAGCTTGTTAATTCGGGGAGTTAGTCAGCCCCAGCATTTT. Full variable domain (missing parts from reference TRBV5-6 and TRBJ1-5): DAGVTQSPTHLIKTRGQQVTLRCSPKSGHDTVSWYQQALGQGPQFIFQYYEEEERQRGNFPDRFSGHQFPNYSSELNVNALLLGDSALYLCASSLLIRGVSQPQHFGDGTRLSIL.

The gene calls are TRBV5-1 and TRBJ2-3; the match to TRBD1 covers 7 bases. Germline CDR1 SGHRS, CDR2 YFSETQ. Trimming cost V 5 bases and J 2 bases; bases outside gene matches: 8. The CDR3 runs 15 residues. CDR3: CASRITDRTTDTQYF. The CDR3 DNA reads as TGCGCCAGCAGAATAACGGACAGGACCACAGATACGCAGTATTTT. Full variable domain (rest looked up from reference TRBV5-1 and TRBJ2-3): KAGVTQTPRYLIKTRGQQVTLSCSPISGHRSVSWYQQTPGQGLQFLFEYFSETQRNKGNFPGRFSGRQFSNSRSEMNVSTLELGDSALYLCASRITDRTTDTQYFGPGTRLTVL.

This clone appeared many times. J is TRBJ2-7 and V is TRBV20-1; 11 nucleotides agree with TRBD1. The junction had 9 bases not matched to a gene; V was cut back by 5 bases and J by 12 bases. The CDR3 has 12 residues. From germline, CDR1 is DFQATT and CDR2 SNEGSKA (reference sequence). CDR3 loop: CSAALGDRGWYF. CDR3 coding DNA: TGCAGTGCTGCCCTCGGGGACAGGGGGTGGTACTTC.

This clone has a single count. The V call is TRBV5-1, the J call TRBJ2-7; D is unclear. This CDR3 spans 14 amino acids. Between the trimmed V and J ends, which lost 3 bases and 3 bases, there was a span of 13 bases. CDR1 and CDR2 from the germline V gene are SGHRS and YFSETQ. The CDR3, as DNA: TGCGCCAGCAGCTCCAGTTACAGTAACTACGAGCAGTACTTC. Its translation is CASSSSYSNYEQYF.

Only a few counts were recorded for this clone. This chain connects TRBV15 to TRBJ2-1, with 14 positions matching TRBD2. The CDR3 length is 13 residues. The germline V gene has CDR1 LNHNV and CDR2 YYDKDF (reference sequence). The V and J ends lost 8 bases and 9 bases, in that order; junction bases with no gene match: 3. The CDR3 nucleotides read TGTGCCACCTGGACTAGCGGGAGGTTTGAGCAGTTCTTC. Protein product: CATWTSGRFEQFF.

This clone ranks as medium-sized. Other DNA sequences in the sample encode the same CDR3. The chain recombines TRBV27 with TRBJ2-3; D could derive from TRBD1 or TRBD2 (6 bases each). This CDR3 contains 13 residues. V lost 3 bases, J lost 4 bases, and 8 bases lay in between. Germline values: CDR1 MNHEY, CDR2 SMNVEV (reference sequence). The CDR3 is CASSFGGADTQYF. For the CDR3, the DNA is TGTGCCAGCAGTTTCGGGGGCGCAGATACGCAGTATTTT.

This clone turned up a few times. V and J are TRBV28 and TRBJ2-1; 10 bases are a match to TRBD2. The CDR3 covers 13 residues. From germline, CDR1 is MDHEN and CDR2 SYDVKM. With V trimmed by 3 bases and J by 13 bases, 6 bases remained unmatched. The DNA of the CDR3 is TGTGCCAGCAGTTTCCCTGGACTAGCGGCTCAGTTCTTC. It encodes CASSFPGLAAQFF. Full variable domain (remainder filled in from reference TRBV28 and TRBJ2-1): DVKVTQSSRYLVKRTGEKVFLECVQDMDHENMFWYRQDPGLGLRLIYFSYDVKMKEKGDIPEGYSVSREKKERFSLILESASTNQTSMYLCASSFPGLAAQFFGPGTRLTVL.

The chain couples TRBV3-1 to TRBJ2-7; the D is unclear. The V gene lost 8 bases and the J gene lost 3 bases, with 5 bases spanning the gap. Per germline, CDR1 LGHDT and CDR2 YNNKEL (reference sequence). The CDR3 runs 10 residues. Here the CDR3 reads CASGVYEQYF. CDR3 in DNA: TGTGCCAGCGGGGTCTACGAGCAGTACTTC.

This clone was counted only a few times. The J gene is TRBJ2-1, the V gene TRBV6-4; 11 nucleotides agree with TRBD2. From germline, CDR1 is MRHNA and CDR2 SNTAGT. The CDR3 has 14 amino acids. V gave up 2 bases and J gave up 6 bases; unmatched junction bases: 0. This CDR3 reads CASSDGTSGNEQFF. The CDR3 region has the DNA TGTGCCAGCAGTGACGGGACTAGCGGCAATGAGCAGTTCTTC.

This clone was picked up a small number of times. The V call is TRBV6-1, the J call TRBJ2-7; D remains unclear. This CDR3 is built from 14 residues. Germline-derived CDR1 and CDR2 are MNHNS and SASEGT. The ends were cut back, 4 bases at V and 3 bases at J, with 13 bases in the middle. The CDR3 coding sequence is TGTGCCAGCAGTGGCAGTGTTAGTCGCTACGAGCAGTACTTC. Protein product: CASSGSVSRYEQYF.

This clone was counted a few times. The gene calls are TRBV6-1 and TRBJ1-6; no clear D. The CDR3 extends over 13 amino acids. V was cut by 11 bases and J by 5 bases, with 13 bases left in between. CDR1 MNHNS and CDR2 SASEGT come from the germline V gene. DNA for the CDR3: TGTGCCGCCCTGCAGGCGAATAATTCACCCCTCCACTTT. It yields the protein CAALQANNSPLHF.

This clone was seen ten or more times. This chain joins TRBV4-1 and TRBJ2-1; 7 nucleotides align to TRBD2. The trim removed 2 bases at V and 11 bases at J, leaving 9 bases unmatched. There are 14 residues in the CDR3. Germline-derived CDR1 and CDR2 are MGHRA and YSYEKL. The CDR3 loop is CASSQLGTTPQQFF. The CDR3 DNA follows: TGCGCCAGCAGCCAACTCGGGACTACCCCTCAGCAGTTCTTC.

This clone was seen a handful of times. The chain uses TRBV28 and TRBJ1-2; possible D gene TRBD1, 5 bases. V was cut by 4 bases and J by 9 bases, with 21 bases left in between. Germline loops: CDR1 MDHEN, CDR2 SYDVKM. The CDR3 has 15 amino acids. CDR3 sequence reads: CASSSPGRIKVSYTF. DNA for the CDR3: TGTGCCAGCAGTTCCCCGGGACGGATTAAAGTAAGCTACACCTTC.

This clone showed up many times. The rearrangement joins TRBV9 to TRBJ1-1; possible D gene TRBD1, 5 bases. This CDR3 spans 16 amino acids. CDR1 SGDLS and CDR2 YYNGEE come from the germline V gene. V lost 4 bases and J lost 3, with 19 bases in between. CDR3: CASSPLGAGRHTEAFF. DNA for the CDR3: TGTGCCAGCAGCCCACTAGGGGCGGGAAGGCACACTGAAGCTTTCTTT.

The sample holds a few counts of this clone. The CDR3, as DNA: TGCAGTGCTAGTGAGGGGCAGGGGAATGAGCAGTTCTTC. Translation gives CSASEGQGNEQFF. J is TRBJ2-1 and V is TRBV20-1; tentatively, D is TRBD1 (6 bases). This CDR3 spans 13 amino acids. Trimming removed 3 bases at V and 7 bases at J, with 13 bases between. Germline CDR1 and CDR2: DFQATT and SNEGSKA (reference sequence).

CDR3 sequence (DNA): TGTGCCAGCGCACCCAATTTGGTTCTCTATGGCTACACCTTC. It translates to CASAPNLVLYGYTF. V usage is TRBV6-1 and J usage is TRBJ1-2, with D unresolved. Trimming cost V 8 bases and J 4 bases, with 17 bases left between them. Germline loops: CDR1 MNHNS, CDR2 SASEGT. The CDR3 loop spans 14 amino acids.

This clone has just a few counts. The CDR3 sequence is CASSEGRGEAETQYF. Written as DNA, the CDR3 is TGTGCCAGCAGTGAAGGAAGAGGGGAGGCAGAGACCCAGTACTTC. The V call is TRBV6-4, the J call TRBJ2-5, with a possible D match to TRBD2 (6 bases). Looked up from germline, CDR1 is MRHNA and CDR2 is SNTAGT. CDR3 length: 15 residues. Trimming stripped 3 bases from V and 4 bases from J, with 15 bases between.

V and J are TRBV5-1 and TRBJ2-2; 8 nucleotides line up with TRBD1. The germline V gene encodes CDR1 SGHRS and CDR2 YFSETQ. This CDR3 contains 16 residues. The trim removed 6 bases at V and 5 bases at J, leaving 12 bases unmatched. In DNA, the CDR3 is TGCGCCAGCAACGCGCTGCCAGGGGGCGAGACCGGGGAGCTGTTTTTT. Amino acid sequence: CASNALPGGETGELFF.

The chain is built from TRBV15 and TRBJ1-1; 7 positions agree with TRBD1. V lost 0 bases to trimming and J lost 6 bases; unmatched junction nucleotides: 7. The CDR3 consists of 15 residues. Germline V lookup: CDR1 LNHNV, CDR2 YYDKDF (reference sequence). CDR3 nucleotide sequence: TGTGCCACCAGCAGAGATTTGAACACAGGGGCTGAAGCTTTCTTT. This sequence encodes CATSRDLNTGAEAFF.

This clone was seen at least ten times. This chain connects TRBV3-1 to TRBJ2-7; D is ambiguous. Trimming pared 2 bases from V and 6 bases from J, leaving 5 bases between. Germline assignment: CDR1 LGHDT and CDR2 YNNKEL (reference sequence). The CDR3 loop spans 11 amino acids. CDR3 region: CASSQSSEQYF. The DNA of the CDR3 is TGTGCCAGCAGCCAATCGTCCGAGCAGTACTTC.

The genes are TRBV7-2 and TRBJ1-5; tentatively, D is TRBD1 (6 bases). The germline V gene encodes CDR1 SGHTA and CDR2 FQGNSA. The length of the CDR3 is 14 residues. Trimming pared 6 bases from V and 5 bases from J, leaving 14 bases between. The CDR3 DNA sequence: TGTGCCAGCAGTTTGAGATACAGGGATCAGCCCCAGCATTTT. This translates into CASSLRYRDQPQHF.

This clone turned up a few times. The chain combines TRBV30 with TRBJ2-7; D is undetermined. CDR3 length: 11 residues. CDR1 is GTSNPN and CDR2 is SVGIG in the germline V gene (reference sequence). V was trimmed by 3 bases and J by 2 bases, leaving 5 bases between them. CDR3 loop: CAWSEAYEQYF. CDR3 DNA sequence: TGTGCCTGGAGCGAAGCCTACGAGCAGTACTTC.